A selection of T cell receptor beta chains follows, all from one sample in a study of vaccination and CD4 T cells after COVID-19. From the PCR reads, TCRdb called clonotypes with MiXCR, one entry per CDR3 protein. Seen here are 30,000 to 40,000 distinct CDR3 sequences, under 45% observed once, and the top ten hold under 6.5%. This specimen consisted of CD4+ T cells from blood, obtained about 7 months after SARS-CoV-2 vaccination. The receptors were sampled from a human donor who had recovered from COVID-19. Each CDR3 is given with its conserved first and last residue. The order of the fields is J gene, clone size, V gene, D gene, CDR3 DNA, CDR3 protein. A D gene is named only where the DNA matches it firmly. Clone size appears in some rows only: once, few, many, or a class for an expanded clone.

j_gene: TRBJ2-2
abundance: .
v_gene: TRBV6-4
d_gene: TRBD2
CDR3nt: TGTGCCAGCAGTGACGGACTAGCCACCGGGGAGCTGTTTTTT
CDR3aa: CASSDGLATGELFF

j_gene: TRBJ2-7
abundance: .
v_gene: TRBV6-1
d_gene: .
CDR3nt: TGTGCCAGCAGTGACCGGTGGGGCTTGGACGAGCAGTACTTC
CDR3aa: CASSDRWGLDEQYF

j_gene: TRBJ1-2
abundance: .
v_gene: TRBV6-5
d_gene: .
CDR3nt: TGTGCCAGCAGTTACTCGAAGGGGTTGAACTATGGCTACACCTTC
CDR3aa: CASSYSKGLNYGYTF

j_gene: TRBJ1-5
abundance: .
v_gene: TRBV12-3/TRBV12-4
d_gene: .
CDR3nt: TGTGCCAGCAGTCCGATGACAGTGGGGGCCCGCCGTCAGCCCCAGCATTTT
CDR3aa: CASSPMTVGARRQPQHF

j_gene: TRBJ2-1
abundance: .
v_gene: TRBV6-1
d_gene: .
CDR3nt: TGTGCCAGCATGGGACCAAGAAACAATGAGCAGTTCTTC
CDR3aa: CASMGPRNNEQFF

j_gene: TRBJ1-1
abundance: few
v_gene: TRBV6-1
d_gene: TRBD1
CDR3nt: TGTGCCAGCAGTCAGGGGGAGTCCACTGAAGCTTTCTTT
CDR3aa: CASSQGESTEAFF

j_gene: TRBJ2-1
abundance: .
v_gene: TRBV6-1
d_gene: .
CDR3nt: TGTGCCAGCAGTCCAACCCCCTACTTGAACGTAGGGGACAATGAGCAGTTCTTC
CDR3aa: CASSPTPYLNVGDNEQFF

j_gene: TRBJ2-7
abundance: few
v_gene: TRBV6-1
d_gene: .
CDR3nt: TGTGCCAGTGGCCCAGGTCCCTCCTACGAGCAGTACTTC
CDR3aa: CASGPGPSYEQYF

j_gene: TRBJ1-5
abundance: few
v_gene: TRBV27
d_gene: .
CDR3nt: TGTGCCAGCAGTTACTCAGCAAATAGCAATCAGCCCCAGCATTTT
CDR3aa: CASSYSANSNQPQHF

j_gene: TRBJ2-1
abundance: .
v_gene: TRBV20-1
d_gene: .
CDR3nt: TGCAGTGCTAGAACATTCTCGGGACTGAGCTACAATGAGCAGTTCTTC
CDR3aa: CSARTFSGLSYNEQFF

j_gene: TRBJ2-1
abundance: .
v_gene: TRBV7-6
d_gene: TRBD2
CDR3nt: TGTGCCAGCAGCCCTAACCCTGGACTAGCGGGCCTCAACAATGAGCAGTTCTTC
CDR3aa: CASSPNPGLAGLNNEQFF

j_gene: TRBJ2-6
abundance: .
v_gene: TRBV15
d_gene: .
CDR3nt: TGTGCCACCAGCAGAGATCTGGGCAGCAGCTCTGGGGCCAACGTCCTGACTTTC
CDR3aa: CATSRDLGSSSGANVLTF

j_gene: TRBJ1-2
abundance: .
v_gene: TRBV20-1
d_gene: .
CDR3nt: TGCAGTGCTAGTTTGCGCCGGGACAACTATGGCTACACCTTC
CDR3aa: CSASLRRDNYGYTF

j_gene: TRBJ2-1
abundance: few
v_gene: TRBV27
d_gene: TRBD2
CDR3nt: TGTGCCAGCAGCCAAGGACTAGGGGATGAGCAGTTCTTC
CDR3aa: CASSQGLGDEQFF

j_gene: TRBJ2-7
abundance: .
v_gene: TRBV10-2
d_gene: TRBD2
CDR3nt: TGCGCCAGCAGTGAGCCGCGGACGGGGGGCTACGAGCAGTACTTC
CDR3aa: CASSEPRTGGYEQYF

j_gene: TRBJ2-7
abundance: few
v_gene: TRBV6-2/TRBV6-3
d_gene: .
CDR3nt: TGTGCCAGCAGTTGGGGGCTTGGCCCTGGGCAGTACTTC
CDR3aa: CASSWGLGPGQYF

j_gene: TRBJ2-6
abundance: .
v_gene: TRBV28
d_gene: .
CDR3nt: TGTGCCAGCAGCCTGACCTCTGGGGCCAACGTCCTGACTTTC
CDR3aa: CASSLTSGANVLTF

j_gene: TRBJ2-1
abundance: .
v_gene: TRBV2
d_gene: .
CDR3nt: TGTGCCAGCAGCGCTTTTCAACCCGGGAATGAGCAGTTCTTC
CDR3aa: CASSAFQPGNEQFF

j_gene: TRBJ2-1
abundance: few
v_gene: TRBV6-4
d_gene: TRBD2
CDR3nt: TGTGCCAGCAGTGTGAGTAGCGGGGACTACAATGAGCAGTTCTTC
CDR3aa: CASSVSSGDYNEQFF

j_gene: TRBJ2-5
abundance: few
v_gene: TRBV20-1
d_gene: TRBD2
CDR3nt: TGCAGTGCTAGGGACGTACAGGGACTAGCGGATGAAGAGACCCAGTACTTC
CDR3aa: CSARDVQGLADEETQYF

j_gene: TRBJ1-2
abundance: .
v_gene: TRBV7-2
d_gene: .
CDR3nt: TGTGCCGGCAGCAACGACGGGGGATTGAACTATGGCTACACCTTC
CDR3aa: CAGSNDGGLNYGYTF

j_gene: TRBJ1-1
abundance: .
v_gene: TRBV19
d_gene: .
CDR3nt: TGTGCCAGTAGTATGGACAGATGGAGCACTGAAGCTTTCTTT
CDR3aa: CASSMDRWSTEAFF

j_gene: TRBJ2-7
abundance: .
v_gene: TRBV19
d_gene: TRBD1
CDR3nt: TGTGCCAGTAGTACGGACAGGGGGCGAAAGTACTTC
CDR3aa: CASSTDRGRKYF

j_gene: TRBJ2-7
abundance: .
v_gene: TRBV5-4
d_gene: TRBD2
CDR3nt: TGTGCCAGCAGCTATGGACTAGCGGGAGGGCCCGAGCAGTACTTC
CDR3aa: CASSYGLAGGPEQYF

j_gene: TRBJ2-7
abundance: few
v_gene: TRBV11-3
d_gene: .
CDR3nt: TGTGCCAGCACCCCAGAGGGGGACGGAACGTACGAGCAGTACTTC
CDR3aa: CASTPEGDGTYEQYF

j_gene: TRBJ1-2
abundance: few
v_gene: TRBV7-2
d_gene: .
CDR3nt: TGTGCCAGCAGCCCGTCGGGGGGGGCAAGGGGCTACACCTTC
CDR3aa: CASSPSGGARGYTF

j_gene: TRBJ2-1
abundance: .
v_gene: TRBV20-1
d_gene: TRBD2
CDR3nt: TGCAGTGCGGCCGGGCGGGAGCCCACCAATGAGCAGTTCTTC
CDR3aa: CSAAGREPTNEQFF